Sequencing of this T cell receptor beta chain was carried out in a study of Graves' ophthalmopathy and Graves' hyperthyroidism. For the study at large: Ophthalmopathy not arising within 18 months of follow-up defined hyperthyroidism as stable.

Comments on this clonotype: Antigen specificity is unknown.

Amplification targeted the TCR beta CDR3 regions, with RNA transcripts as the source material. In the first round, RT-PCR was carried out with HTBI primers, and a multiplex PCR formed the second round. TCRdb re-analysed the multiplex PCR reads in MiXCR, keeping a single row per CDR3 protein. The data contain around 1,200,000 distinct CDR3 sequences, about 40% of them singletons. Study results and limitations: In blood appeared most of the expanded thyroid clonotypes whose frequency exceeded 0.001.

The hyperthyroidism patients, aged 18 to 65, had been newly diagnosed, with under 2 months' duration. Orbital computed tomography and thyroid ultrasound, along with TRAb, serum thyroxine and clinical symptoms, underpinned diagnosis. CDR3 length: 16 amino acids. The germline gives CDR1 DFQATT, CDR2 SNEGSKA (reference sequence). V shed 6 bases and J shed 4 bases, with 25 bases lying between them. The source is an adult man with Graves' hyperthyroidism. The chain recombines TRBV20-1 with TRBJ2-7; possible D gene TRBD2, 5 bases. Sequencing was carried out using peripheral blood or thyroid tissue (not recorded which). CDR3 loop: CSADNPTGWERYEQYF. CDR3 coding DNA: TGCAGTGCCGACAACCCAACGGGGTGGGAGCGATACGAGCAGTACTTC.